The T cell receptor beta chain described here comes from a study of T cell changes during pregnancy in multiple sclerosis. Trimming removed 1 base from V and 2 bases from J, with 13 bases in between. The CDR3 is 16 amino acids. CDR1 is SGHVS, CDR2 FNYEAQ, per germline. TCRdb's table, derived via immunoSEQ multiplex PCR, lists solely in-frame clones and lacks some. The table has under 95,000 clones, about 93% seen once. The gene calls are TRBV7-6 and TRBJ2-3, with D hard to call. The origin of this receptor is a female donor in good health, enrolled as a control in a pregnancy study. The starting material was peripheral blood, obtained in the second trimester of pregnancy. This CDR3 is CASSLGYQVFTDTQYF. In DNA, the CDR3 is TGTGCCAGCAGCTTAGGCTACCAGGTGTTCACAGATACGCAGTATTTT.